This T cell receptor beta chain was observed in a study of beta chain features in type 1 diabetes. The V end was cut by 8 bases, the J end by 4 bases, with 29 bases between. Germline V gives CDR1 SQVTM, CDR2 ANQGSEA. The CDR3 has 17 residues. The isolated RNA, all of it, was reverse transcribed, so expressed TCRB transcripts were what got sequenced. Measured with immunoSEQ multiplex PCR; TCRdb has only the in-frame clones, and not every one. The sample contains some 330,000 clones, 9.5% to 12% of which appear only once. Purity exceeding 95% was reached by all sorted populations. This TCR derives from a young woman in good health. Sequencing was done on a sample of naive CD4+ T cells from blood. This chain links TRBV29-1 with TRBJ2-5; D is perhaps TRBD2 (5 bases). CDR3 protein: CSTGGPLNRVSRETQYF. For the CDR3, the DNA is TGCAGCACCGGAGGACCCCTGAACCGGGTCTCCCGAGAGACCCAGTACTTC.